This is a list of T cell receptor beta chains from one sample in a study of PD-1 blockade in classical Hodgkin lymphoma. Method: immunoSEQ multiplex PCR; TCRdb's copy keeps in-frame clones and lacks some. The repertoire holds around 99,000 clones, 81% seen once, with around 17% in the top ten. The sample consisted of peripheral blood mononuclear cells (PBMCs), taken before the second cycle of nivolumab. These receptors were taken from a human donor with classical Hodgkin lymphoma. CDR3s include the opening cysteine and the closing phenylalanine or tryptophan. Size values are once, few and many counts, or a class for expanded clones, and some rows have none.

once	TRBV19	TRBJ2-2	CASRRAGELFF
NA	TRBV10-3	TRBJ1-5	CAISESRNQPQHF
once	TRBV7-2	TRBJ2-7	CASSARDNRYEQYF
few	TRBV30	TRBJ1-2	CALGPAGYTF
few	TRBV5-8	TRBJ2-5	CASSLISGGETQYF
NA	TRBV5-1	TRBJ1-5	CASSPGTVDSNQPQHF
NA	TRBV27	TRBJ2-1	CASSSPPRTWYNEQFF
NA	TRBV7-6	TRBJ2-2	CASSLVAGAGGELFF
NA	TRBV4-1	TRBJ2-3	CASSQGPTSQVAQYF
few	TRBV7-6	TRBJ2-5	CASSVIPGQETQYF
NA	TRBV15	TRBJ1-2	CATSRAGPGGGGYTF
once	TRBV15	TRBJ2-7	CATSDSGRPYEQYF
NA	TRBV29-1	TRBJ2-1	CSAEGDEQFF
NA	TRBV11-2	TRBJ2-2	CASSSLAVNTGELFF
medium-sized	TRBV28	TRBJ1-2	CASTPGHLGGYGYTF
NA	TRBV7-9	TRBJ2-1	CASDGTSGTYYEQFF
NA	TRBV19	TRBJ2-7	CASSIAGGSYEQYF
once	TRBV19	TRBJ2-7	CASSFVNSYEQYF
NA	TRBV5-1	TRBJ2-5	CASSLVPEETQYF
NA	TRBV5-1	TRBJ2-6	CASSLEAAGANVLTF
NA	TRBV10-1	TRBJ2-2	CARAHEVSGRAGTGELFF
once	TRBV29-1	TRBJ1-4	CSAGQTNEKLFF
NA	TRBV12-5	TRBJ2-5	CASGLPPIETQYF
NA	TRBV5-1	TRBJ2-5	CASSLHSPNEETQYF
NA	TRBV6-6	TRBJ2-3	CASSYDRGTDTQYF
NA	TRBV30	TRBJ1-5	CAWSPGPNQPQHF
NA	TRBV5-1	TRBJ2-2	CASRTSSYTGELFF
NA	TRBV2	TRBJ2-7	CASSGQSYEQYF